This T cell receptor (beta chain) was sequenced for a study of blood T cell repertoires in COVID-19. Turning to the study itself: Sources were T cells, B-cell-depleted T cells, or PBMCs; the material itself was cDNA or gDNA.

This clone has just a few counts. V was trimmed by 8 bases and J by 3 bases, leaving 13 bases between them. The CDR3 runs 13 residues. Germline V gene lookup returns CDR1 GTSNPN and CDR2 SVGIG (reference sequence). Original methodology: Amplification of reference gene primers was used by the study to estimate nucleated cell counts. Assay used: immunoSEQ multiplex PCR; TCRdb lists only in-frame clones, some missing. Clonal size and the V and J genes are those of that table, whereas D and trimming came from the DNA. The sample lists under 45,000 clones, around 80% seen once, with less than 45% in the top ten.

The chain links TRBV30 to TRBJ1-4; no definite D call. The sequence derives from an elderly woman with active or convalescent COVID-19. The sequenced material came from peripheral blood. The CDR3 DNA is TGTGCCCTGAAGTCGTTAGCTAATGAAAAACTGTTTTTT. It encodes CALKSLANEKLFF.